The 3 T cell receptor beta chains below all came from one sample that was sequenced in a study of cytomegalovirus exposure and HLA in healthy donors. The PCR made use of 60 Vbeta and 13 Jbeta primers. The table came from immunoSEQ multiplex PCR; TCRdb's copy has only in-frame clones and leaves some out. The sample lists roughly 160,000 clones, around 85% seen once, with 3.5% to 5% in the top ten. Sequenced input: PBMCs. The source is a man aged 35-49 years in good health and CMV-seronegative.

The rearrangement links TRBV12-5 to TRBJ2-1; 12 nucleotides line up with TRBD1. This CDR3 is 13 amino acids long. Germline CDR1 reads LGHNT; CDR2 reads FRNRAP. Trimming cost V 5 bases and J 14 bases; bases outside gene matches: 7. This chain's CDR3 is CASGGDRGLREFF. DNA for the CDR3: TGTGCTAGTGGTGGGGACAGGGGGCTGAGGGAGTTCTTC.

This clone occurred a few times. The CDR3 spells CASSLGQRNQPQHF. The CDR3 DNA is TGTGCCAGCAGCTTAGGACAACGCAATCAGCCCCAGCATTTT. The V call is TRBV7-9, the J call TRBJ1-5; D gene uncertain. V gave up 1 base and J gave up 2 bases, with 6 bases separating them. Germline loops: CDR1 SEHNR, CDR2 FQNEAQ (reference sequence). The CDR3 sequence is 14 residues long.

The chain links TRBV29-1 to TRBJ2-7; 7 bases align to TRBD1. J gave up 7 bases and V 5 bases, and 8 bases lay outside the gene matches. The CDR3 is 12 amino acids. Germline lookup yields CDR1 SQVTM and CDR2 ANQGSEA. CDR3 in DNA: TGCAGCGTTTGGGACAGTGCTCAGGAGCAGTACTTC. Residues: CSVWDSAQEQYF.